This TCR beta chain was profiled in a study of control samples from healthy donors and cancer patients. Germline CDR1 SGHNT, CDR2 YYREEE (reference sequence). This CDR3 has 13 amino acids. V lost 4 bases to trimming and J lost 4 bases; unmatched junction nucleotides: 3. The repertoire was sequenced with immunoSEQ multiplex PCR; TCRdb's copy has only in-frame clones and lacks some. This table has tens of thousands of clones, about 88% appearing once. What was sequenced was blood. The chain employs TRBV5-4 and TRBJ2-7, with 9 bases lining up with TRBD1. The clonotype comes from a man in his forties or fifties in good health. The CDR3 here is CASSLTGGYEQYF. In DNA form, the CDR3 reads TGTGCCAGCAGCCTGACAGGGGGGTACGAGCAGTACTTC.